A selection of T cell receptor beta chains follows, all from one sample in a study of blood T cell repertoires in COVID-19. The table came from immunoSEQ multiplex PCR; TCRdb's copy has only in-frame clones and leaves some out. The data contain 150,000 to 200,000 clones, roughly nine tenths of them singletons. Sequencing was performed on PBMCs or T cells enriched from blood (not recorded which). Receptor source: a middle-aged woman with acute COVID-19. The CDR3 runs from the conserved cysteine through the conserved F or W. A D gene is named only where the DNA matches it firmly. Not all rows give a size; the values are once, few, many and, for expanded clones, a class.

.	TRBV27	.	TRBJ2-7	17	TGTGCCAGCAGTCCATCCGGGACAGGGTCGGGGGGGAACGAGCAGTACTTC	CASSPSGTGSGGNEQYF
.	TRBV14	.	TRBJ2-3	18	TGTGCCAGCAGCCGTTTGCGAGGGCGGGGATCTAGCACAGATACGCAGTATTTT	CASSRLRGRGSSTDTQYF
.	TRBV5-6	TRBD1	TRBJ1-6	15	TGTGCCAGCAGCCGACAGGGGGTGTATAATTCACCCCTCCACTTT	CASSRQGVYNSPLHF
.	TRBV5-5	TRBD1	TRBJ2-2	16	TGTGCCAGCAGCTCACCGGGACAGGGAAGGACCGGGGAGCTGTTTTTT	CASSSPGQGRTGELFF
.	TRBV11-2	.	TRBJ2-3	17	TGTGCCAGCAGCTTACTTTCAGGGATCTCCAGCACAGATACGCAGTATTTT	CASSLLSGISSTDTQYF
.	TRBV4-3	TRBD1	TRBJ2-7	17	TGCGCCAGCAGCCAAGGCCAAACAGGACAGGGATACTACGAGCAGTACTTC	CASSQGQTGQGYYEQYF
.	TRBV4-2	TRBD1	TRBJ1-2	16	TGTGCCAGCAGCCAAGATCCGGTGGCAGGGGGCAGGGGCTACACCTTC	CASSQDPVAGGRGYTF
.	TRBV4-1	TRBD2	TRBJ2-1	16	TGCGCCAGCAGCCAAGAGCGGGGGGGGACCTACAATGAGCAGTTCTTC	CASSQERGGTYNEQFF
.	TRBV5-1	.	TRBJ1-1	15	TGCGCCAGCAGCTTGGGGGCAGGGTTGAACACTGAAGCTTTCTTT	CASSLGAGLNTEAFF
once	TRBV29-1	TRBD1	TRBJ2-7	14	TGCAGCGTGGCTCCGGAACAGGGGGCGCGCGAGCAGTACTTC	CSVAPEQGAREQYF
.	TRBV6-5	.	TRBJ2-2	15	TGTGCCAGCAGTTTACGTGGCACCTACACCGGGGAGCTGTTTTTT	CASSLRGTYTGELFF
.	TRBV5-1	.	TRBJ2-3	13	TGCGCCAGCAGCTTGGAACTAGCTGATACGCAGTATTTT	CASSLELADTQYF
.	TRBV25-1	.	TRBJ2-5	11	TGTGCCAGCGCCCAGGGGGAGACCCAGTACTTC	CASAQGETQYF
once	TRBV11-1	TRBD1	TRBJ1-1	15	TGTGCCAGCAGCCTCGGGACAGGGCTGAACACTGAAGCTTTCTTT	CASSLGTGLNTEAFF
.	TRBV11-2	TRBD1	TRBJ2-4	18	TGTGCCAGCAGCTTAGGGACAGGGCCATATTTAGCCAAAAACATTCAGTACTTC	CASSLGTGPYLAKNIQYF
few	TRBV3-1/TRBV3-2	.	TRBJ1-1	11	TGTGCCAGCAGCCGGGGCCTTGAAGCTTTCTTT	CASSRGLEAFF
.	TRBV11-3	.	TRBJ2-7	13	TGTGCCAGCAGCTTCACGGGAGAGGGCGAGCAGTACTTC	CASSFTGEGEQYF
.	TRBV5-1	TRBD1	TRBJ2-5	15	TGCGCCAGCAGCTTGCTAGGACAGGGGGCGAAGACCCAGTACTTC	CASSLLGQGAKTQYF
.	TRBV14	TRBD2	TRBJ2-5	16	TGTGCCAGCAGCCAATATAGCGGGGTGGTGGAAGAGACCCAGTACTTC	CASSQYSGVVEETQYF
.	TRBV7-8	.	TRBJ2-7	14	TGTGCCAGCAGCTTAGCTGGGACTGGGTTCAAGCAGTACTTC	CASSLAGTGFKQYF
.	TRBV7-9	TRBD2	TRBJ2-1	17	TGTGCCAGCAGCCCCTTCCGCGGGAGAACCCTTGACAATGAGCAGTTCTTC	CASSPFRGRTLDNEQFF
.	TRBV5-5	TRBD2	TRBJ2-1	15	TGTGCCAGCAGCTCATCCGGGACTACCTACAATGAGCAGTTCTTC	CASSSSGTTYNEQFF
.	TRBV9	.	TRBJ1-2	15	TGTGCCAGCAGCGTAGGAGAAACGGGGGACTATGGCTACACCTTC	CASSVGETGDYGYTF
.	TRBV4-1	TRBD2	TRBJ2-3	15	TGCGCCAGCAGCCAAGGGGAGGGTTCCCCAGATACGCAGTATTTT	CASSQGEGSPDTQYF
.	TRBV2	.	TRBJ1-3	15	TGTGCCAGCAGTGAATGGGGGGAGACTGGAAACACCATATATTTT	CASSEWGETGNTIYF
.	TRBV19	TRBD2	TRBJ2-7	16	TGTGCCAGTAGTGTCTGGGGGGGAGGGCCGCCCTACGAGCAGTACTTC	CASSVWGGGPPYEQYF
.	TRBV5-1	.	TRBJ1-1	13	TGCGCCAGCAGGCTGGGAGGGGGAGCTGAAGCTTTCTTT	CASRLGGGAEAFF
.	TRBV28	TRBD2	TRBJ2-7	13	TGTGCCAGCTTAGCGGGAAGAGCCTACGAGCAGTACTTC	CASLAGRAYEQYF
.	TRBV6-4	TRBD2	TRBJ2-4	24	TGTGCCAGCAGTGACTCGAGGGCTACCATCCCGACTAGCGGGAGGGCCGCGGCCAAAAACATTCAGTACTTC	CASSDSRATIPTSGRAAAKNIQYF
.	TRBV19	.	TRBJ1-6	14	TGTGCCAGTTCAAACCGGGTCAATAATTCACCCCTCCACTTT	CASSNRVNNSPLHF
.	TRBV10-3	.	TRBJ2-4	15	TGTGCCACCCGAGATACAGGGCCACTTAACGACATTCAGTACTTC	CATRDTGPLNDIQYF
.	TRBV28	.	TRBJ1-5	15	TGTGCCAGCAGTCTACCGCCCTATAGCAATCAGCCCCAGCATTTT	CASSLPPYSNQPQHF
.	TRBV2	TRBD2	TRBJ2-5	14	TGTGCCAGCGGAGCGGGGGGGCAAGGAGAGACCCAGTACTTC	CASGAGGQGETQYF
.	TRBV10-3	TRBD2	TRBJ2-1	15	TGTGCCATCAGTGCCGGGACTAGCGGGAGGAATGAGCAGTTCTTC	CAISAGTSGRNEQFF
.	TRBV29-1	.	TRBJ2-1	10	TGCAGCGTTGGCGACAATGAGCAGTTCTTC	CSVGDNEQFF
.	TRBV7-9	.	TRBJ2-5	17	TGTGCCAGCAGCTTAGGGGTCGGGACTCCTTACCAAGAGACCCAGTACTTC	CASSLGVGTPYQETQYF
once	TRBV24-1	.	TRBJ2-7	12	TGTGCCACCAGTGCGGCAGGCTACGAGCAGTACTTC	CATSAAGYEQYF
.	TRBV24-1	TRBD1	TRBJ1-1	14	TGTGCCACCAGGGGACAGGGGGCACGGACTGAAGCTTTCTTT	CATRGQGARTEAFF
once	TRBV7-8	.	TRBJ1-5	14	TGTGCCAGCAGCTTAGCAGGGGCTCATCAGCCCCAGCATTTT	CASSLAGAHQPQHF
.	TRBV3-1/TRBV3-2	TRBD1	TRBJ1-6	15	TGTGCCAGCAGCCAAGCAGGGGGCGCGAATTCACCCCTCCACTTT	CASSQAGGANSPLHF
.	TRBV6-5	.	TRBJ1-1	13	TGTGCCAGCAGTTACTCGCGGGTTACTGAAGCTTTCTTT	CASSYSRVTEAFF
.	TRBV23-1	TRBD2	TRBJ2-2	16	TGCGCCAGCAAGGGACGGAGGGAGGGTTTGACCGGGGAGCTGTTTTTT	CASKGRREGLTGELFF
.	TRBV15	TRBD1	TRBJ1-5	17	TGTGCCACCAGCAGATCCACCGGGACAGTCAGCAATCAGCCCCAGCATTTT	CATSRSTGTVSNQPQHF
.	TRBV7-3	TRBD2	TRBJ2-1	16	TGTGCCAGCAGCTTAGGAGGACTAGCGCCATACAATGAGCAGTTCTTC	CASSLGGLAPYNEQFF
once	TRBV7-9	TRBD1	TRBJ1-2	17	TGTGCCAGCAGCACCAGATTGACAGGGGTAGGGAACTATGGCTACACCTTC	CASSTRLTGVGNYGYTF